The rows below give T cell receptor beta chains drawn from one sample of a study of early T cells in non-severe SARS-CoV-2 infection. A single record per CDR3 protein comes from TCRdb applying MiXCR to the 5' RACE reads. Of around 77,000 distinct CDR3 sequences listed, roughly a tenth are singletons. This material consisted of whole blood, taken at baseline. The receptors come from an adult who was a healthcare worker with PCR-confirmed SARS-CoV-2 infection or an uninfected control (not recorded which). CDR3s include the opening cysteine and the closing phenylalanine or tryptophan. Fields, in order: CDR3 DNA, CDR3 protein, V gene, J gene, clone size, D gene. A D gene is named only where the DNA matches it firmly. Rows may omit the clone size; those that give it use once, few, many or a size class.

TGTGCCAGCAGCTTAGCGCCCACTCCGACAGATACGCAGTATTTT	CASSLAPTPTDTQYF	TRBV7-6	TRBJ2-3	few	NA
TGTGCCAGCAGGATTGATCTGCAAGAGACCCAGTACTTC	CASRIDLQETQYF	TRBV7-9	TRBJ2-5	few	NA
TGCGCCAGCAGCCAAGAAGCCGGAGGGTATACAGATACGCAGTATTTT	CASSQEAGGYTDTQYF	TRBV4-3	TRBJ2-3	NA	NA
TGTGCCTGTCTTTTCCTGGGGCCTTGGGACCCTCACGAGCAGTACTTC	CACLFLGPWDPHEQYF	TRBV30	TRBJ2-7	NA	NA
TGCGCCAGCAGCTCGACAGGGTCTGTTGAAAAACTGTTTTTT	CASSSTGSVEKLFF	TRBV5-1	TRBJ1-4	few	TRBD1
TGTGCCTGGAGTGGACTGGGCGGCAATCAGCCCCAGCATTTT	CAWSGLGGNQPQHF	TRBV30	TRBJ1-5	many	NA
TGTGCCAGCAGCGCTGGGGGAGGTGTCGTCGATACGCAGTATTTT	CASSAGGGVVDTQYF	TRBV9	TRBJ2-3	many	NA
TGTGCCAGCAGTTACACGTACTCTGGGGCCAACGTCCTGACTTTC	CASSYTYSGANVLTF	TRBV6-5	TRBJ2-6	NA	NA
TGTGCCAGCAGTGAGTCCCGACGGGGGGGCCTAGTCGATGAGCAGTTCTTC	CASSESRRGGLVDEQFF	TRBV2	TRBJ2-1	few	TRBD2
TGTGCCAGCGGAGCAGGGTACACAGATACGCAGTATTTT	CASGAGYTDTQYF	TRBV9	TRBJ2-3	few	NA
TGTGCCAGCAGTGAGGTAGACAGGGACGACGAGCAGTACTTC	CASSEVDRDDEQYF	TRBV2	TRBJ2-7	few	TRBD1
TGTGCCAGCAGCTTAGGGGGCCATTCACCCCTCCACTTT	CASSLGGHSPLHF	TRBV7-2	TRBJ1-6	NA	NA
TGCGCCAGCAGCCATAGAAGGGAGAGTCAGCCCCAGCATTTT	CASSHRRESQPQHF	TRBV4-1	TRBJ1-5	many	NA
TGTGCCAGCAGACCCGACGGGGGTGGCTACGAGCAGTACTTC	CASRPDGGGYEQYF	TRBV12-3/TRBV12-4	TRBJ2-7	NA	NA
TGTGCCTGGACCGACAGCAACTATGGCTACACCTTC	CAWTDSNYGYTF	TRBV30	TRBJ1-2	many	NA
TGCAGTGCCCTACAAGAGAACACTGAAGCTTTCTTT	CSALQENTEAFF	TRBV20-1	TRBJ1-1	NA	NA
TGTGCCAGCAGCTGGAGGGACGGCACAGATACGCAGTATTTT	CASSWRDGTDTQYF	TRBV7-3	TRBJ2-3	NA	NA